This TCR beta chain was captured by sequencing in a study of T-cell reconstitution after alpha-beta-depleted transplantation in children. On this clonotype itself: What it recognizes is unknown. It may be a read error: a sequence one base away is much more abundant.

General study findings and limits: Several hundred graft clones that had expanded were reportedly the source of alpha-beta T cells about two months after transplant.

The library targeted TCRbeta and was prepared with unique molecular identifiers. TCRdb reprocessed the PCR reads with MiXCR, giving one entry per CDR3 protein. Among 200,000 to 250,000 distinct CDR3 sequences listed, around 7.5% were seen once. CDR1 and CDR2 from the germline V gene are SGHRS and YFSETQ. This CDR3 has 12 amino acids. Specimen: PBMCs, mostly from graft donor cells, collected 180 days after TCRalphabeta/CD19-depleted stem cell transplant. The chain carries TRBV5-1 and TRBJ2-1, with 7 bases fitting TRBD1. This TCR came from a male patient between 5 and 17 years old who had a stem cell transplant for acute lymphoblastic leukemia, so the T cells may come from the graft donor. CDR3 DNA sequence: TGCGCCAGCAGCCGGGACAGCTATGACCAGTTCTTC. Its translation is CASSRDSYDQFF.